This entry lists 14 T cell receptor beta chains sequenced from one sample in a study of cytomegalovirus exposure and HLA in healthy donors. It was with 60 Vbeta and 13 Jbeta primers that the PCR ran. Clones were sequenced by immunoSEQ multiplex PCR, and TCRdb holds only the in-frame ones, with some missing. The table has more than 110,000 clones, roughly 77% seen once. Sequenced material: PBMCs. Receptors originate from a female donor in good health and CMV-seronegative.

This sequence joins TRBV4-1 and TRBJ1-2; tentative D call: TRBD1 (5 bases). Trimming took off 0 bases at V and 8 bases at J, with 16 bases between the two ends. This CDR3 region has 15 residues. Looked up from germline, CDR1 is MGHRA and CDR2 is YSYEKL. CDR3 sequence reads: CASSQDWGGPSGYTF. CDR3 sequence (DNA): TGCGCCAGCAGCCAAGATTGGGGGGGTCCCTCGGGCTACACCTTC.

The chain links TRBV5-4 to TRBJ1-3; 9 bases are a match to TRBD1. J gave up 2 bases and V 4 bases, and 4 bases lay outside the gene matches. The CDR3 has 15 amino acids. In germline, CDR1 is SGHNT, CDR2 YYREEE (reference sequence). CDR3 in amino acids: CASSNGTGPGNTIYF. For the CDR3, the DNA is TGTGCCAGCAGCAACGGGACAGGGCCTGGAAACACCATATATTTT.

This chain connects TRBV12-5 to TRBJ1-1; the match to TRBD1 covers 7 bases. Trimming at V came to 6 bases and at J to 5 bases, leaving 12 bases not matched to a gene. Germline V lookup: CDR1 LGHNT, CDR2 FRNRAP. This CDR3 is 15 amino acids long. This CDR3 reads CASGEPGQVKTEAFF. The CDR3, as DNA: TGTGCTAGTGGCGAACCCGGACAGGTAAAAACTGAAGCTTTCTTT.

The J gene is TRBJ1-1, the V gene TRBV11-3, with D possibly being TRBD1 (6 bases). The CDR3 totals 16 residues. The ends were cut back, 0 bases at V and 1 base at J, with 12 bases in the middle. Per the germline V gene, CDR1 is SGHNT and CDR2 is YENEEA. CDR3 DNA: TGTGCCAGCAGCTTAGAGTGGGGGGGGGCGAACACTGAAGCTTTCTTT. Encoded protein: CASSLEWGGANTEAFF.

CDR3 sequence reads: CASSAGRGTEQYF. In DNA, the CDR3 is TGTGCCAGCAGTGCCGGTAGGGGGACCGAGCAGTACTTC. J is TRBJ2-7 and V is TRBV6-1; tentative D call: TRBD1 (6 bases). The CDR3 has 13 amino acids. Germline V lookup: CDR1 MNHNS, CDR2 SASEGT. V shed 4 bases and J shed 6 bases, with 13 bases lying between them.

The chain links TRBV5-5 to TRBJ2-7, with a weak D call TRBD1 (6 bases). Germline assignment: CDR1 SGHKS and CDR2 YYEKEE (reference sequence). The CDR3 has 15 amino acids. V was cut by 0 bases and J by 5 bases, with 15 bases left in between. The DNA for the CDR3 is TGTGCCAGCAGCTTGGTACAGGGTAGACAAGACGAGCAGTACTTC. Protein product: CASSLVQGRQDEQYF.

The chain carries TRBV5-4 and TRBJ1-2; a possible D gene is TRBD1 (5 bases). The CDR3 covers 15 residues. Germline CDR1 SGHNT, CDR2 YYREEE (reference sequence). The V end lost 1 base, the J end lost 8 bases, and 18 bases lay between the germline ends. CDR3 loop: CASSLWGVGSHGYTF. For the CDR3, the DNA is TGTGCCAGCAGCTTGTGGGGGGTCGGATCCCACGGCTACACCTTC.

J is TRBJ1-2 and V is TRBV28; D remains ambiguous. Germline values: CDR1 MDHEN, CDR2 SYDVKM. V lost 2 bases and J lost 0, with 10 bases in between. The CDR3 covers 15 residues. CDR3 DNA: TGTGCCAGCAGTTTACCCCAAACTTCTAACTATGGCTACACCTTC. It translates to CASSLPQTSNYGYTF.

The chain is built from TRBV18 and TRBJ2-2, with a possible D match to TRBD1 (5 bases). The CDR3 runs to 16 residues. Germline V gives CDR1 KGHSH, CDR2 LQKENI. With 6 bases removed from V and 1 base from J, the gap between germline ends came to 15 bases. CDR3 residues: CASSPFGRENTGELFF. CDR3 in DNA: TGTGCCAGCTCCCCATTCGGCAGGGAGAACACCGGGGAGCTGTTTTTT.

The rearrangement joins TRBV5-4 to TRBJ1-5, with TRBD1 matching over 9 bases. V lost 4 bases to trimming and J lost 1 base; unmatched junction nucleotides: 6. The CDR3 is 16 amino acids. Germline values: CDR1 SGHNT, CDR2 YYREEE (reference sequence). The CDR3 DNA sequence: TGTGCCAGCAGCCCCGGGACAGGGAGGAGCAATCAGCCCCAGCATTTT. Translating it yields CASSPGTGRSNQPQHF.

V and J are TRBV29-1 and TRBJ1-5; 9 bases fit TRBD1. Germline CDR1 reads SQVTM; CDR2 reads ANQGSEA. V trimming: 6 bases; J trimming: 7 bases; junction bases outside the gene matches: 7. This CDR3 is 13 amino acids long. The CDR3 DNA reads as TGCAGCGTGGGGTCGGGACAGGGCCAGCCCCAGCATTTT. Its translation is CSVGSGQGQPQHF.

The rearrangement joins TRBV25-1 to TRBJ1-3, with TRBD1 matching 7 bases. Trimming took 6 bases from V and 4 from J; bases not matched to a gene: 3. CDR3 length: 13 amino acids. The germline V gene encodes CDR1 MGHDK and CDR2 SYGVNS. The DNA for the CDR3 is TGTGCCAGCAGGACAGGGATAGGAAACACCATATATTTT. Its protein is CASRTGIGNTIYF. The full variable domain, in which reference TRBV25-1 and TRBJ1-3 provide the parts outside the CDR3, is EADIYQTPRYLVIGTGKKITLECSQTMGHDKMYWYQQDPGMELHLIHYSYGVNSTEKGDLSSESTVSRIRTEHFPLTLESARPSHTSQYLCASRTGIGNTIYFGEGSWLTVV.

The chain carries TRBV5-1 and TRBJ1-2, with 12 nucleotides matching TRBD1. The V and J ends lost 4 bases and 4 bases, in that order; junction bases with no gene match: 5. This CDR3 has 15 residues. Per the germline V gene, CDR1 is SGHRS and CDR2 is YFSETQ. This chain's CDR3 is CASSGRDRGPYGYTF. The CDR3 bases are TGCGCCAGCAGCGGCCGGGACAGGGGGCCCTATGGCTACACCTTC.

The chain joins TRBV14 to TRBJ2-3; TRBD2 is a possible D gene (7 bases). The V end was cut by 4 bases, the J end by 1 base, with 18 bases between. The CDR3 has 17 residues. Germline V gene data show CDR1 as SGHDN and CDR2 as FVKESK. Here the CDR3 DNA reads TGTGCCAGCAGCCGCGGCGGGGGCCTTATCGGCACAGATACGCAGTATTTT. This codes for CASSRGGGLIGTDTQYF. The full variable domain, with the rest looked up from reference TRBV14 and TRBJ2-3, is EAGVTQFPSHSVIEKGQTVTLRCDPISGHDNLYWYRRVMGKEIKFLLHFVKESKQDESGMPNNRFLAERTGGTYSTLKVQPAELEDSGVYFCASSRGGGLIGTDTQYFGPGTRLTVL.